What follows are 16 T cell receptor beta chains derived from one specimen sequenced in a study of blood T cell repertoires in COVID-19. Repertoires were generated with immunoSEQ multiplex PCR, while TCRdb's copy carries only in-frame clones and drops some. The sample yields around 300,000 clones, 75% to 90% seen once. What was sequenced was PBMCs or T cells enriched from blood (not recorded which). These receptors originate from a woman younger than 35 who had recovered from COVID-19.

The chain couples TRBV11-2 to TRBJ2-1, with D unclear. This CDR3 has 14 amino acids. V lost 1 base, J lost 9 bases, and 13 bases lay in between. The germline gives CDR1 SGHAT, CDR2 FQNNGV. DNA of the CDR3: TGTGCCAGCAGCTTAGCTCAGAGACCGGGTGAGCAGTTCTTC. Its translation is CASSLAQRPGEQFF.

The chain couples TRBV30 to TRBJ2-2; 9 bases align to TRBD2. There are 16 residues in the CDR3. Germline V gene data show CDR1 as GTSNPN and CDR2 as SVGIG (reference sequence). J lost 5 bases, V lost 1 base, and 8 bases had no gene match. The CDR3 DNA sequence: TGTGCCTGGAGTGGTAGCGGGGGTAAGGGTACCGGGGAGCTGTTTTTT. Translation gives CAWSGSGGKGTGELFF. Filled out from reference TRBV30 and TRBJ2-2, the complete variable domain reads SQTIHQWPATLVQPVGSPLSLECTVEGTSNPNLYWYRQAAGRGLQLLFYSVGIGQISSEVPQNLSASRPQDRQFILSSKKLLLSDSGFYLCAWSGSGGKGTGELFFGEGSRLTVL.

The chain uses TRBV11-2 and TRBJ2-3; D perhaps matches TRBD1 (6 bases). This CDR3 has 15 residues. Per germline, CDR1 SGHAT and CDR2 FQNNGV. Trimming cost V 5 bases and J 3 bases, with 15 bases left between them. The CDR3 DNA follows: TGTGCCAGCAGCCTAGGCTCCAGGGGTACAGATACGCAGTATTTT. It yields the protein CASSLGSRGTDTQYF.

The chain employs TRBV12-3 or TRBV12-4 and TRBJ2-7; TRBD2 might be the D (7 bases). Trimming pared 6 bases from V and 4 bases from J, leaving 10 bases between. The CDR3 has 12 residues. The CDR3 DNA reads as TGTGCCAGCAGGGGGGGGCAATACGAGCAGTACTTC. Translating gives CASRGGQYEQYF.

The chain's CDR3 is CASSSDTIYGYTF. The CDR3 nucleotides are TGTGCCAGCAGCTCGGACACCATCTATGGCTACACCTTC. V usage is TRBV5-4 and J usage is TRBJ1-2, with a tentative D call TRBD1 (5 bases). Looked up from germline, CDR1 is SGHNT and CDR2 is YYREEE (reference sequence). CDR3 length: 13 amino acids. V was trimmed by 3 bases and J by 4 bases, leaving 10 bases between them.

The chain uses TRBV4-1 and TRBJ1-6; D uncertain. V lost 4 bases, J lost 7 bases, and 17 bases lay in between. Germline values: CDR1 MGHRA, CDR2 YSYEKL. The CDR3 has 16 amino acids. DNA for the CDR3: TGCGCCAGCAGCCTAGAACCCACGGGTGGGAATTCACCCCTCCACTTT. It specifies CASSLEPTGGNSPLHF.

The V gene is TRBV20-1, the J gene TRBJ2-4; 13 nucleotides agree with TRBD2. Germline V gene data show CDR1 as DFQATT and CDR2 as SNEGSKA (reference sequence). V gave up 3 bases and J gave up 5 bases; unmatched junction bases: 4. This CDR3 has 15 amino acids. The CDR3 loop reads CSASSGTSGENIQYF. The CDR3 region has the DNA TGCAGTGCTAGTTCCGGGACTAGCGGGGAAAACATTCAGTACTTC.

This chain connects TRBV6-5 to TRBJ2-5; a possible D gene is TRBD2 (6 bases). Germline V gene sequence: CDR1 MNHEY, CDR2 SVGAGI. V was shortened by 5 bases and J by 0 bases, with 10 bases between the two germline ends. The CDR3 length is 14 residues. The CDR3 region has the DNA TGTGCCAGCAGTAGGGCGGGGAACCAAGAGACCCAGTACTTC. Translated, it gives CASSRAGNQETQYF.

In nucleotides, the CDR3 is TGTGCCAGCAGTTTGAGGGACAGATTGTCTGAAGCTTTCTTT. Protein product: CASSLRDRLSEAFF. J is TRBJ1-1 and V is TRBV27, with 7 bases aligning to TRBD1. The trim removed 3 bases at V and 6 bases at J, leaving 7 bases unmatched. CDR3 length: 14 amino acids. Germline CDR1 is MNHEY and CDR2 is SMNVEV (reference sequence).

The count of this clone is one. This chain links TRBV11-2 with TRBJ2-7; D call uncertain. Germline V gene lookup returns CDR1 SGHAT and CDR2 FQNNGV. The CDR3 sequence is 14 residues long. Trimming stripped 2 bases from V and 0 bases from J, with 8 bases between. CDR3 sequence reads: CASSLTVYSYEQYF. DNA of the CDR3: TGTGCCAGCAGCTTAACTGTTTACTCCTACGAGCAGTACTTC.

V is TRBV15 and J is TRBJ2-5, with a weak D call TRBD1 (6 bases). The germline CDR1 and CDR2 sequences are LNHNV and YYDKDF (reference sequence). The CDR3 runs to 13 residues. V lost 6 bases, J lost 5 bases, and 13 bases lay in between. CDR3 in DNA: TGTGCCACCAGGAGGACAGCAGGGGAGACCCAGTACTTC. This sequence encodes CATRRTAGETQYF.

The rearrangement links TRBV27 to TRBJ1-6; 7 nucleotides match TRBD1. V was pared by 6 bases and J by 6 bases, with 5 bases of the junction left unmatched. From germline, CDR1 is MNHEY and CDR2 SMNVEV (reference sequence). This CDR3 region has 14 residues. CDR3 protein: CASRPGQLNSPLHF. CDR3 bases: TGTGCCAGCAGGCCGGGACAGCTTAATTCACCCCTCCACTTT.

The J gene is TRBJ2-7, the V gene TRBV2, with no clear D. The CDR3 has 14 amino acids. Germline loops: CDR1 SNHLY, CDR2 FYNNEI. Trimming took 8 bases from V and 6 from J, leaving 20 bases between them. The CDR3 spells CASSEVAATFEQYF. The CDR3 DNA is TGTGCCAGCTCAGAGGTAGCTGCGACCTTCGAGCAGTACTTC.

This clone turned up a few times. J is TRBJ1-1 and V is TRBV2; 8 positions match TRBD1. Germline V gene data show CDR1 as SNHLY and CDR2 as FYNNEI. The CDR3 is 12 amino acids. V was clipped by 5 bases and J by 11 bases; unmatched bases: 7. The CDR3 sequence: CASSSTGGRAFF. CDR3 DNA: TGTGCCAGCAGTTCCACAGGGGGTAGGGCTTTCTTT.

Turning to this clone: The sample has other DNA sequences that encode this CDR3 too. The DNA of the CDR3 is TGTGCCAGCAGCGTGGGGGGACTGCAAGAGACCCAGTACTTC. This encodes CASSVGGLQETQYF. V usage is TRBV9 and J usage is TRBJ2-5, with D possibly TRBD2 on 6 matching bases. The CDR3 runs to 14 residues. Germline V CDR1 and CDR2: SGDLS, YYNGEE. Trimming stripped 2 bases from V and 2 bases from J, with 10 bases between. Supplemented by reference TRBV9 and TRBJ2-5, the full variable domain reads DSGVTQTPKHLITATGQRVTLRCSPRSGDLSVYWYQQSLDQGLQFLIQYYNGEERAKGNILERFSAQQFPDLHSELNLSSLELGDSALYFCASSVGGLQETQYFGPGTRLLVL.

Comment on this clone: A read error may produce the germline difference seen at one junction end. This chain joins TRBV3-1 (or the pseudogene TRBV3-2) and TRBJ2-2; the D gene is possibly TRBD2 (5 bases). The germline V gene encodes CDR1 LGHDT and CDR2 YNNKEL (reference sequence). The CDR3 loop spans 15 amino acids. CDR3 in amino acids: CASTQSEAGPGELFF. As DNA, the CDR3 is TGTGCCAGCACCCAAAGCGAGGCGGGCCCCGGGGAGCTGTTTTTT.